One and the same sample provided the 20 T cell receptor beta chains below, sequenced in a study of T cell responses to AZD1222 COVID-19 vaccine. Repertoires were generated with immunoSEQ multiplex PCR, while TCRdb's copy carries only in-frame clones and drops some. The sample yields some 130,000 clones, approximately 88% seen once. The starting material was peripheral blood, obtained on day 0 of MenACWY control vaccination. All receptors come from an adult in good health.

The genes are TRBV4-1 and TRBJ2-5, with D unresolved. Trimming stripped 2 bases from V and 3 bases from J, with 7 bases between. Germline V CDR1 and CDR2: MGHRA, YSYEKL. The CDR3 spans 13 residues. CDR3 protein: CASSQWRKETQYF. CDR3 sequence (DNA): TGCGCCAGCAGCCAATGGCGGAAAGAGACCCAGTACTTC.

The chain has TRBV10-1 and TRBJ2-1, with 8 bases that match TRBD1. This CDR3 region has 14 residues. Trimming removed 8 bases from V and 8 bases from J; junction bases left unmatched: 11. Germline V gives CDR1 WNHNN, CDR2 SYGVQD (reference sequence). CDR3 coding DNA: TGCGCCAGCGCCGACAGGGGTAGGATCCATGAGCAGTTCTTC. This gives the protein CASADRGRIHEQFF.

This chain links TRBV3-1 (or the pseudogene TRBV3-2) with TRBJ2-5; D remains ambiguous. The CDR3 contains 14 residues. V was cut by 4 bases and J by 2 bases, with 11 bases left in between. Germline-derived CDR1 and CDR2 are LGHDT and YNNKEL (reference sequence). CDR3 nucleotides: TGTGCCAGCAGCCTTAGGGCTGGGCAAGAGACCCAGTACTTC. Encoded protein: CASSLRAGQETQYF.

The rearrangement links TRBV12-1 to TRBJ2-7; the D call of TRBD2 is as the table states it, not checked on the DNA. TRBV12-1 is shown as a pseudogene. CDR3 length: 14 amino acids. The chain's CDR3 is CASSRTSGRYEQYF. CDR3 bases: TGTGCCAGCAGCCGGACTAGCGGGAGATACGAGCAGTACTTC.

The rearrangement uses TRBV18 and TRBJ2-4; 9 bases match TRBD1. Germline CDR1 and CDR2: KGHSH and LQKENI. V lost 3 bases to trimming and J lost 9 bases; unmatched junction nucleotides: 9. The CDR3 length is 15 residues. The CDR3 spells CASSPDRGRIGIQYF. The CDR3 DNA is TGTGCCAGCTCACCGGACAGGGGTAGGATTGGCATTCAGTACTTC.

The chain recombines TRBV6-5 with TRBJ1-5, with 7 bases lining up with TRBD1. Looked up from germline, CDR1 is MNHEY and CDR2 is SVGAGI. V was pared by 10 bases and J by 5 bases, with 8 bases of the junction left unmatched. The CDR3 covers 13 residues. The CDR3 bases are TGTGCCACGTCGACAGGGTGGTATCAGCCCCAGCATTTT. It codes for CATSTGWYQPQHF.

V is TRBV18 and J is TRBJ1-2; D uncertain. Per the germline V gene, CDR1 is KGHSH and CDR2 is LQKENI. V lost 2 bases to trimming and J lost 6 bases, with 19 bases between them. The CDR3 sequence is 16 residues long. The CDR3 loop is CASSPYGRGREDGYTF. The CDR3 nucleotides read TGTGCCAGCTCACCATATGGACGGGGTAGGGAGGATGGCTACACCTTC.

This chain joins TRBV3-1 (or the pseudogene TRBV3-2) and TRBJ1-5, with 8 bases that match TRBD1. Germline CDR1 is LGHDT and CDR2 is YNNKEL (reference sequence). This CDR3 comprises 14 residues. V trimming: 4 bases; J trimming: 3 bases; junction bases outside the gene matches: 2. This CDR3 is CASSPGQDNQPQHF. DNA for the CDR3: TGTGCCAGCAGCCCGGGACAGGACAATCAGCCCCAGCATTTT.

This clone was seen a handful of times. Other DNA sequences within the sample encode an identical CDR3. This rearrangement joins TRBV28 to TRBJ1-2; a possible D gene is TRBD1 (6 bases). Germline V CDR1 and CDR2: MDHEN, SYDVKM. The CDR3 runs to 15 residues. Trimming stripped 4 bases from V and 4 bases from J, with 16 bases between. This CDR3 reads CASSSNWDTGYGYTF. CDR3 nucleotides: TGTGCCAGCAGTTCAAATTGGGACACCGGCTATGGCTACACCTTC.

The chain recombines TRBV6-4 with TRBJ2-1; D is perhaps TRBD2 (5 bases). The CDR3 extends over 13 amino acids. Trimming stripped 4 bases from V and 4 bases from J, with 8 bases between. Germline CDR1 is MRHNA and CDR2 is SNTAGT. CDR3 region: CASSADFYNEQFF. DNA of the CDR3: TGTGCCAGCAGTGCGGACTTTTACAATGAGCAGTTCTTC.

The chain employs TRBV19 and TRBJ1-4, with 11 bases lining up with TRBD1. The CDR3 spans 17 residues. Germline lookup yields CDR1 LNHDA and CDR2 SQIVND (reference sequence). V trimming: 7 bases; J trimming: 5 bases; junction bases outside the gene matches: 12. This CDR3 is CASISRTGGLTNEKLFF. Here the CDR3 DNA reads TGTGCCAGTATTTCGCGGACAGGGGGCCTGACAAATGAAAAACTGTTTTTT.

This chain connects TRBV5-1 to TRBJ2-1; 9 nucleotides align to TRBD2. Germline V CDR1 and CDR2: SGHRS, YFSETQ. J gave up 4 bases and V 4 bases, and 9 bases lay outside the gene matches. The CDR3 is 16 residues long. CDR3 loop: CASSTEGLARYNEQFF. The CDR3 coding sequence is TGCGCCAGCAGCACCGAAGGACTAGCGAGATACAATGAGCAGTTCTTC.

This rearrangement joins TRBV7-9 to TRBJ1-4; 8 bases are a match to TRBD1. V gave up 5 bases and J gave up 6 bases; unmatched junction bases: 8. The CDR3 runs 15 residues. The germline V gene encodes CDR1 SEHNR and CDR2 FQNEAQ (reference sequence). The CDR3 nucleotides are TGTGCCAGCAGCACTTGGACAGGGAGGGATGAAAAACTGTTTTTT. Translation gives CASSTWTGRDEKLFF.

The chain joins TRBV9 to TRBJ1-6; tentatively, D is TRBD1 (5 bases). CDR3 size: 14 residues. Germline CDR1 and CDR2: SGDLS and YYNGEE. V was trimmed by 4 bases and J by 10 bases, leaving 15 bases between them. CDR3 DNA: TGTGCCAGCAGCACGACCGGGACCAAGTCACCCCTCCACTTT. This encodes CASSTTGTKSPLHF.

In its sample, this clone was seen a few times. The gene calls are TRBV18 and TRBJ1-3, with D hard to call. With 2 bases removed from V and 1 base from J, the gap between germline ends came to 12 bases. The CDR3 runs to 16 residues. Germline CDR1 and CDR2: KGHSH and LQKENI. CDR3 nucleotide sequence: TGTGCCAGCTCACCAAGGACGGACTCTTCTGGAAACACCATATATTTT. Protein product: CASSPRTDSSGNTIYF.

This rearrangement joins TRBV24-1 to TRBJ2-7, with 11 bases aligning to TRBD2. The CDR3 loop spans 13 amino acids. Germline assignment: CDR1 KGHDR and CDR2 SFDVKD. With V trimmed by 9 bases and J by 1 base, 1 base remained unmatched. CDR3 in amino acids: CATASGRSYEQYF. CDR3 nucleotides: TGTGCCACCGCTAGCGGGAGGTCCTACGAGCAGTACTTC.

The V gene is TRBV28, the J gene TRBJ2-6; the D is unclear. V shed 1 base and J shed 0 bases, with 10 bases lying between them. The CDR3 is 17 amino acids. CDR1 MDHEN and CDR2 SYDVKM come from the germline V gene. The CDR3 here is CASSLFGRFSGANVLTF. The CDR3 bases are TGTGCCAGCAGTTTATTTGGGCGGTTCTCTGGGGCCAACGTCCTGACTTTC.

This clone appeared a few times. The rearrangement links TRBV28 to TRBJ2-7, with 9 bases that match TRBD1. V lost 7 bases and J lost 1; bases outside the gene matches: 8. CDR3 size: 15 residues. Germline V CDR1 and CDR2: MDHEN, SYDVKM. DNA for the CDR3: TGTGCCAGCACCCACTTTGGGACAGGGTCCTACGAGCAGTACTTC. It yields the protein CASTHFGTGSYEQYF.

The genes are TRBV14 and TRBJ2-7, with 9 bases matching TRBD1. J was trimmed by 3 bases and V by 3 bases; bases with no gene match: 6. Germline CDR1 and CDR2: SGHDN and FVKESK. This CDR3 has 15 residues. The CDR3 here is CASSHLTGGDYEQYF. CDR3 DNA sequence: TGTGCCAGCAGCCACCTGACAGGGGGAGACTACGAGCAGTACTTC. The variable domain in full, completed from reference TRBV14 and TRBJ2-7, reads EAGVTQFPSHSVIEKGQTVTLRCDPISGHDNLYWYRRVMGKEIKFLLHFVKESKQDESGMPNNRFLAERTGGTYSTLKVQPAELEDSGVYFCASSHLTGGDYEQYFGPGTRLTVT.

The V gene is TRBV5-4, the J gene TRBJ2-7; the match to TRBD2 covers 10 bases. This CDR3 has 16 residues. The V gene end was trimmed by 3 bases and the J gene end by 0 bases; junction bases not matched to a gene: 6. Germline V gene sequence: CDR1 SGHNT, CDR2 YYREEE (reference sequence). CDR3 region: CASSWGGLAASYEQYF. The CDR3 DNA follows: TGTGCCAGCAGCTGGGGCGGACTAGCGGCCTCCTACGAGCAGTACTTC.